A single sample is the source of the 12 T cell receptor beta chains below, sequenced in a study of cytotoxic CD8 clonotypes in ibrutinib-treated CLL. Produced via immunoSEQ multiplex PCR; TCRdb's table is partial and in-frame only. The data contain about 140,000 clones, around three quarters of them singletons. The starting material was PBMCs, obtained after 12 months of ibrutinib treatment. These receptors all come from a human donor with chronic lymphocytic leukemia.

The chain carries TRBV5-1 and TRBJ2-6, with D possibly matching TRBD1 (5 bases). Germline CDR1 and CDR2: SGHRS and YFSETQ. Trimming shortened V by 4 bases and J by 2 bases, and 16 bases separated the two germline ends. CDR3 length: 17 amino acids. DNA of the CDR3: TGCGCCAGCAGCGTCCAACCAGGGTTACCTGGGGCCAACGTCCTGACTTTC. Translation: CASSVQPGLPGANVLTF. Full variable domain (missing parts from reference TRBV5-1 and TRBJ2-6): KAGVTQTPRYLIKTRGQQVTLSCSPISGHRSVSWYQQTPGQGLQFLFEYFSETQRNKGNFPGRFSGRQFSNSRSEMNVSTLELGDSALYLCASSVQPGLPGANVLTFGAGSRLTVL.

This chain connects TRBV11-1 to TRBJ2-1; TRBD2 agrees at 11 bases. Germline CDR1 is SGHAT and CDR2 is FQDESV (reference sequence). This CDR3 has 16 amino acids. The J segment lost 7 bases and the V segment lost 1 base, leaving 6 bases of the junction unmatched. CDR3 region: CASSLVLAGEGNEQFF. The DNA of the CDR3 is TGTGCCAGCAGCTTAGTACTAGCGGGGGAGGGGAATGAGCAGTTCTTC.

The J gene is TRBJ2-3, the V gene TRBV9, with a tentative D call TRBD1 (5 bases). V was trimmed by 4 bases and J by 8 bases, leaving 17 bases between them. Per the germline V gene, CDR1 is SGDLS and CDR2 is YYNGEE. The CDR3 length is 14 residues. The CDR3 bases are TGTGCCAGCAGCCCGACAGCCCGCACGGGTACGCAGTATTTT. Its translation: CASSPTARTGTQYF.

This rearrangement joins TRBV4-3 to TRBJ2-3; no clear D gene. There are 16 residues in the CDR3. Trimming left V 0 bases short and J 5 bases short, with 15 bases between. CDR1 LGHNA and CDR2 YSLEER come from the germline V gene. This CDR3 is CASSQDGAPRGDTQYF. For the CDR3, the DNA is TGCGCCAGCAGCCAAGATGGAGCGCCCCGTGGAGATACGCAGTATTTT.

The chain recombines TRBV27 with TRBJ2-7; a weak D match, TRBD2 (6 bases). The germline V and J ends were trimmed by 8 bases and 6 bases, with 35 bases remaining between them. This CDR3 contains 19 residues. Germline loops: CDR1 MNHEY, CDR2 SMNVEV (reference sequence). DNA for the CDR3: TGTGCCAGCGGTAGAGCCCTACGGGGGATGGGAATGTCCTCGTCCGAGCAGTACTTC. Translated: CASGRALRGMGMSSSEQYF.

This clone has only one observation. The genes are TRBV30 and TRBJ2-7; possible D gene TRBD1, 6 bases. V was trimmed by 4 bases and J by 7 bases, leaving 14 bases between them. This CDR3 has 12 residues. Germline lookup yields CDR1 GTSNPN and CDR2 SVGIG (reference sequence). CDR3 nucleotide sequence: TGTGCCTGGACCCACTCCCAGGGGGAGCAGTACTTC. This encodes CAWTHSQGEQYF. The whole variable domain, remainder taken from reference TRBV30 and TRBJ2-7, is SQTIHQWPATLVQPVGSPLSLECTVEGTSNPNLYWYRQAAGRGLQLLFYSVGIGQISSEVPQNLSASRPQDRQFILSSKKLLLSDSGFYLCAWTHSQGEQYFGPGTRLTVT.

The chain employs TRBV7-8 and TRBJ1-1; D ambiguous. Germline V gene lookup returns CDR1 SGHVS and CDR2 FQNEAQ. The germline V and J ends were trimmed by 5 bases and 4 bases, with 11 bases remaining between them. CDR3 length: 13 amino acids. CDR3 nucleotides: TGTGCCAGCAGCCAGACGGGCGGCACTGAAGCTTTCTTT. Encoded protein: CASSQTGGTEAFF.

V is TRBV2 and J is TRBJ1-1; tentatively, D is TRBD1 (6 bases). Trimming shortened V by 10 bases and J by 6 bases, and 21 bases separated the two germline ends. CDR3 length: 14 amino acids. Germline assignment: CDR1 SNHLY and CDR2 FYNNEI. The DNA of the CDR3 is TGTGCCACCCGTTGGGGGCGGGAAGGGGCTGAAGCTTTCTTT. Protein: CATRWGREGAEAFF. Full variable domain (remainder filled in from reference TRBV2 and TRBJ1-1): EPEVTQTPSHQVTQMGQEVILRCVPISNHLYFYWYRQILGQKVEFLVSFYNNEISEKSEIFDDQFSVERPDGSNFTLKIRSTKLEDSAMYFCATRWGREGAEAFFGQGTRLTVV.

The chain carries TRBV19 and TRBJ1-4; 8 nucleotides line up with TRBD1. V trimming: 5 bases; J trimming: 8 bases; junction bases outside the gene matches: 10. Germline assignment: CDR1 LNHDA and CDR2 SQIVND (reference sequence). This CDR3 has 15 residues. The DNA of the CDR3 is TGTGCCAGTAGTGGAGACAGGGGATCGAGAGAAAAACTGTTTTTT. It translates to CASSGDRGSREKLFF.

This chain connects TRBV2 to TRBJ2-2, with a possible D match to TRBD1 (5 bases). V lost 6 bases and J lost 5, with 10 bases in between. Per the germline V gene, CDR1 is SNHLY and CDR2 is FYNNEI. The CDR3 length is 13 residues. CDR3 region: CASRDNPTGELFF. In DNA form, the CDR3 reads TGTGCCAGCAGGGACAACCCTACCGGGGAGCTGTTTTTT. Using reference TRBV2 and TRBJ2-2 for the parts outside the CDR3, the full variable domain is EPEVTQTPSHQVTQMGQEVILRCVPISNHLYFYWYRQILGQKVEFLVSFYNNEISEKSEIFDDQFSVERPDGSNFTLKIRSTKLEDSAMYFCASRDNPTGELFFGEGSRLTVL.

This clone was seen once. This chain connects TRBV7-8 to TRBJ2-7; 8 bases agree with TRBD2. This CDR3 comprises 16 residues. CDR1 is SGHVS and CDR2 is FQNEAQ in the germline V gene. The V and J ends lost 1 base and 6 bases, in that order; junction bases with no gene match: 11. The chain's CDR3 is CASSLEVWTSSSEQYF. As DNA, the CDR3 is TGTGCCAGCAGCTTAGAGGTGTGGACTAGCTCTTCCGAGCAGTACTTC.

The chain combines TRBV23-1 with TRBJ1-6; D gene ambiguous. TRBV23-1 is annotated as an ORF whose role is uncertain. Trimming shortened V by 6 bases and J by 8 bases, and 17 bases separated the two germline ends. The CDR3 has 15 residues. The CDR3: CASRIYSIPHSPLHF. CDR3 sequence (DNA): TGCGCCAGCAGAATATACAGTATCCCCCATTCACCCCTCCACTTT.